The rows below give T cell receptor beta chains drawn from one sample of a study of a mutant IDH1 vaccine in newly diagnosed glioma. No antigen has been identified for these receptors. Assay used: immunoSEQ multiplex PCR; TCRdb lists only in-frame clones, some missing. The sample lists tens of thousands of clones; around 83% were seen once. The specimen was PBMCs, collected from a glioma patient whose treatment included an IDH1 peptide vaccine. Receptors originate from a man aged 35 to 55 with glioma. Both conserved end residues are trimmed from each CDR3.

TRBV19	TRBJ1-1	ASSFSRGEAF
TRBV7-9	TRBJ1-1	ASSLRLWDTNMNTEAF
TRBV7-9	TRBJ2-7	ASSPIELYEQY
TRBV6-5	TRBJ2-7	ASSPRGPPTYEQY
TRBV6-1	TRBJ1-5	ASSEGQVLPQH
TRBV20-1	TRBJ1-2	SASYGYT
TRBV4-2	TRBJ1-4	ASSQELGQGSEKLF
TRBV4-3	TRBJ2-7	ASSQDPGVGYEQY
TRBV9	TRBJ2-4	ASSVGLAKNIQY
TRBV28	TRBJ2-5	AGSESQETQY
TRBV5-6	TRBJ2-1	ASSYIAGYSYNEQF
TRBV5-8	TRBJ2-3	ASSPGTSTYQTDTQY
TRBV19	TRBJ2-5	ASSITGGSYQETQY
TRBV2	TRBJ2-5	ASSWAGNYQETQY
TRBV2	TRBJ2-7	ASSELGHPAYEQY
TRBV7-2	TRBJ2-1	ASRSAGGGNEQF
TRBV5-1	TRBJ1-5	ASSLKGDSNQPQH
TRBV19	TRBJ1-2	ASRPQGAGGYT
TRBV7-8	TRBJ1-5	ASSSSEGPNQPQH
TRBV7-2	TRBJ2-3	ASSPRVTDTQY
TRBV5-4	TRBJ2-1	ASSQGLAGGNEQF
TRBV11-2	TRBJ2-2	ASSLGLPNTGELF
TRBV5-1	TRBJ2-5	ASSPNSDGTAQETQY
TRBV13	TRBJ1-1	ASSSTGGDEAF
TRBV4-1	TRBJ2-7	ASSQAGTSGSYEQY
TRBV19	TRBJ2-7	ASSMVAEAYEQY
TRBV4-1	TRBJ1-2	ASSQVLGDGGYGYT
TRBV28	TRBJ1-1	ASSIIGGGMNTEAF
TRBV7-3	TRBJ2-5	ASSSRGRMETQY
TRBV5-1	TRBJ2-3	ASNGLAGVGTDTQY
TRBV19	TRBJ2-7	ASSAAGDPKIYEQY
TRBV9	TRBJ2-5	ASSVGWEGETQY
TRBV10-3	TRBJ1-2	AISESVTGLYGYT
TRBV5-8	TRBJ2-2	ASSLRTANTGELF
TRBV6-8	TRBJ1-2	ASGFPKGYT
TRBV6-6	TRBJ2-3	ASSPAGERTDTQY
TRBV2	TRBJ2-1	ASSQRTGTIEQF
TRBV7-2	TRBJ2-2	ASSFKRASGNTGELF
TRBV7-2	TRBJ1-5	ASSLDRDQPQH